The sequence of this T cell receptor (beta chain) was determined in a study of CD8+CD57+ T cells in acquired aplastic anemia. Study-level information: The sorted CD4+ and CD8+ cells yielded an average about 3.5 ug of DNA.

Losses at the gene ends were 2 bases for V and 4 bases for J; bases not matched to a gene: 6. The germline V gene has CDR1 DFQATT and CDR2 SNEGSKA (reference sequence). The CDR3 runs to 15 residues. Genomic DNA was employed as the template in profiling TCR beta VDJ and CDR3. Each CDR3 protein gets one entry after TCRdb re-called the reads with MiXCR. This repertoire shows a few hundred thousand distinct CDR3 sequences, roughly 34% found once; its top ten account for 0.7% to 1%. The sequenced patients had an expansion of CD8+CD57+ cells seen by flow cytometry. Patients, without exception, had severe acquired aplastic anemia. Blood came from patients not yet given any therapy.

The V gene is TRBV20-1, the J gene TRBJ2-1, with TRBD2 matching 9 bases. Sample: sorted CD4+, CD8+, or CD8+CD57+ T cells (not recorded which) from PBMCs. The origin of this receptor is a human donor with aplastic anemia. CDR3 sequence (DNA): TGCAGTGCTAGATCGGAGGCGGGGGGGTACAATGAGCAGTTCTTC. Encoded protein: CSARSEAGGYNEQFF.